This TCR beta chain came from a study of blood T cell repertoires in COVID-19. Study summary: In each case, the material was cDNA or gDNA derived from T cells, B-cell-depleted T cells, or PBMCs.

Profiled with immunoSEQ multiplex PCR; TCRdb holds only in-frame clones, not every one. The sample holds roughly 300,000 clones; 80% to 90% are singletons and the top ten take 7.8%. J gave up 0 bases and V 0 bases, and 3 bases lay outside the gene matches. CDR3 length: 16 amino acids. The V gene's germline CDR1 is SGDLS and CDR2 YYNGEE. Sequencing was performed on peripheral blood. This clonotype was sampled from a woman aged 45 to 65 who had recovered from COVID-19. The chain uses TRBV9 and TRBJ1-3; 7 bases are a match to TRBD1. CDR3 amino acids: CASSVAGDSSGNTIYF. CDR3 sequence (DNA): TGTGCCAGCAGCGTAGCTGGGGACAGCTCTGGAAACACCATATATTTT.